These 30 T cell receptor beta chains were all obtained from the same sample, sequenced in a study of blood T cell repertoires in COVID-19. Assay: immunoSEQ multiplex PCR; the TCRdb copy retains only in-frame clones and omits some. The sample holds under 150,000 clones, 80% seen once. Sequencing was done on a sample of peripheral blood. Source of these receptors: a man between 60 and 75 years old with active or convalescent COVID-19.

V and J are TRBV2 and TRBJ1-1; 12 bases fit TRBD1. With 6 bases clipped from V and 11 bases from J, the junction kept 7 bases outside the gene matches. Germline V gives CDR1 SNHLY, CDR2 FYNNEI. The CDR3 runs to 13 residues. CDR3 in amino acids: CASSEGQGAVAFF. The CDR3 DNA is TGTGCCAGCAGCGAGGGACAGGGGGCTGTGGCTTTCTTT.

The chain carries TRBV19 and TRBJ1-1, with 9 bases matching TRBD1. The CDR3 has 15 amino acids. Germline lookup yields CDR1 LNHDA and CDR2 SQIVND (reference sequence). With V trimmed by 5 bases and J by 2 bases, 6 bases remained unmatched. CDR3 region: CASSPRDRANTEAFF. DNA for the CDR3: TGTGCCAGTAGTCCCCGGGACAGGGCCAACACTGAAGCTTTCTTT. Looking up the rest from reference TRBV19 and TRBJ1-1 gives the full variable domain: DGGITQSPKYLFRKEGQNVTLSCEQNLNHDAMYWYRQDPGQGLRLIYYSQIVNDFQKGDIAEGYSVSREKKESFPLTVTSAQKNPTAFYLCASSPRDRANTEAFFGQGTRLTVV.

There are a few counts of this clone. The rearrangement uses TRBV5-5 and TRBJ1-1; 9 bases are a match to TRBD1. CDR1 is SGHKS and CDR2 is YYEKEE in the germline V gene (reference sequence). The CDR3 is 16 residues long. Unmatched junction bases numbered 8, after V lost 5 bases and J lost 0 bases. CDR3 protein: CASSTGQGILNTEAFF. The DNA for the CDR3 is TGTGCCAGCAGTACAGGACAGGGGATTTTGAACACTGAAGCTTTCTTT.

The chain carries TRBV7-2 and TRBJ2-1, with a possible D match to TRBD2 (5 bases). Per the germline V gene, CDR1 is SGHTA and CDR2 is FQGNSA. The CDR3 sequence is 15 residues long. Trimming stripped 3 bases from V and 0 bases from J, with 9 bases between. For the CDR3, the DNA is TGTGCCAGCAGCTTGTCCGGGGTCTCCTACAATGAGCAGTTCTTC. Translating it yields CASSLSGVSYNEQFF.

V usage is TRBV10-3 and J usage is TRBJ1-4, with D unclear. V gave up 8 bases and J gave up 10 bases, with 5 bases separating them. Germline values: CDR1 ENHRY, CDR2 SYGVKD. This CDR3 is built from 9 residues. This chain's CDR3 is CAIGGKLFF. The CDR3 nucleotides are TGTGCCATCGGCGGAAAACTGTTTTTT.

This clone was detected once. The V gene is TRBV2, the J gene TRBJ2-5, with 11 nucleotides matching TRBD1. This CDR3 has 15 residues. Trimming took 6 bases from V and 5 from J; bases not matched to a gene: 8. Germline V gives CDR1 SNHLY, CDR2 FYNNEI. CDR3 protein: CASRADRGPPETQYF. CDR3 DNA: TGTGCCAGCAGGGCGGACAGGGGGCCTCCTGAGACCCAGTACTTC.

V usage is TRBV7-2 and J usage is TRBJ2-7; unclear D gene. Germline CDR1 SGHTA, CDR2 FQGNSA. The CDR3 extends over 12 amino acids. The ends were cut back, 2 bases at V and 4 bases at J, with 6 bases in the middle. The CDR3 sequence: CASSLRVYEQYF. The CDR3, as DNA: TGTGCCAGCAGCTTACGGGTGTACGAGCAGTACTTC.

The rearrangement uses TRBV19 and TRBJ2-1, with TRBD1 matching over 9 bases. The CDR3 contains 16 residues. CDR1 is LNHDA and CDR2 is SQIVND in the germline V gene (reference sequence). V dropped 7 bases and J dropped 4; count of bases not matched to a gene: 11. CDR3 sequence reads: CASNAPPGTGYNEQFF. In DNA, the CDR3 is TGTGCCAGTAACGCTCCTCCCGGGACAGGGTACAATGAGCAGTTCTTC.

The chain couples TRBV19 to TRBJ2-7; 11 bases are a match to TRBD2. Germline V gene lookup returns CDR1 LNHDA and CDR2 SQIVND (reference sequence). The V and J ends lost 5 bases and 1 base, in that order; junction bases with no gene match: 4. The CDR3 length is 15 residues. The CDR3 DNA reads TGTGCCAGTAGTCGACTAGCGGGGCGATCCTACGAGCAGTACTTC. It is translated as CASSRLAGRSYEQYF. The entire variable domain, with the rest obtained from reference TRBV19 and TRBJ2-7, is as follows: DGGITQSPKYLFRKEGQNVTLSCEQNLNHDAMYWYRQDPGQGLRLIYYSQIVNDFQKGDIAEGYSVSREKKESFPLTVTSAQKNPTAFYLCASSRLAGRSYEQYFGPGTRLTVT.

The V and J genes are TRBV10-3 and TRBJ1-1; the D is unclear. Trimming took 0 bases from V and 7 from J, leaving 12 bases between them. Germline V gives CDR1 ENHRY, CDR2 SYGVKD. The CDR3 is 14 amino acids. The CDR3 sequence is CAISESTGSDEAFF. The CDR3 DNA sequence: TGTGCCATCAGTGAGTCGACGGGGTCGGATGAAGCTTTCTTT.

This clone showed up just a few times. The chain couples TRBV5-3 to TRBJ1-5; 8 nucleotides agree with TRBD1. TRBV5-3 is reported as an ORF; its role is uncertain. The CDR3 length is 18 residues. After removal of 1 base from V and 6 bases from J, the junction contained 15 bases not matched to a gene. The CDR3 DNA reads TGTGCCAGAAGCTTGACCTTTCGGACAGGGTTTTGCGGTCAGCCCCAGCATTTT. Residues: CARSLTFRTGFCGQPQHF.

The rearrangement links TRBV2 to TRBJ2-3, with 7 positions matching TRBD1. The V gene end was trimmed by 0 bases and the J gene end by 4 bases; junction bases not matched to a gene: 4. Germline CDR1 reads SNHLY; CDR2 reads FYNNEI. This CDR3 comprises 15 residues. CDR3 nucleotides: TGTGCCAGCAGTGAAGCAACCACAGGGGCAGATACGCAGTATTTT. Residues: CASSEATTGADTQYF.

This clone came up a few times. In the same sample, other DNA sequences code for this CDR3. The rearrangement uses TRBV7-2 and TRBJ1-5; TRBD1 might be the D (6 bases). This CDR3 has 14 residues. Germline CDR1 SGHTA, CDR2 FQGNSA. The V end was cut by 6 bases, the J end by 1 base, with 10 bases between. The CDR3 bases are TGTGCCAGCAGTTCGCAGGGGAGCAATCAGCCCCAGCATTTT. Its translation is CASSSQGSNQPQHF.

This chain links TRBV27 with TRBJ2-7, with 11 bases lining up with TRBD1. The trim removed 6 bases at V and 3 bases at J, leaving 10 bases unmatched. CDR1 MNHEY and CDR2 SMNVEV come from the germline V gene (reference sequence). The CDR3 extends over 16 amino acids. Here the CDR3 DNA reads TGTGCCAGCAGAATCATGTGGACAGGGGGCTACTACGAGCAGTACTTC. The encoded protein is CASRIMWTGGYYEQYF.

The V gene is TRBV2, the J gene TRBJ1-1, with D hard to call. From germline, CDR1 is SNHLY and CDR2 FYNNEI. The CDR3 extends over 14 amino acids. Deletions cut 8 bases from V and 3 bases from J, with 16 bases between. CDR3 in amino acids: CASGPIRGDTEAFF. In nucleotides, the CDR3 is TGTGCCAGCGGGCCAATCCGCGGGGACACTGAAGCTTTCTTT.

V and J are TRBV5-5 and TRBJ2-5, with 8 positions matching TRBD1. The CDR3 loop spans 13 amino acids. V lost 4 bases to trimming and J lost 2 bases; unmatched junction nucleotides: 1. Germline CDR1 and CDR2: SGHKS and YYEKEE (reference sequence). The CDR3 reads CASSGQGQETQYF. The CDR3 DNA reads as TGTGCCAGCAGCGGACAGGGTCAAGAGACCCAGTACTTC.

V usage is TRBV9 and J usage is TRBJ1-4; 7 bases agree with TRBD1. V lost 4 bases and J lost 3; bases outside the gene matches: 6. The CDR3 runs 15 residues. Per the germline V gene, CDR1 is SGDLS and CDR2 is YYNGEE. CDR3 sequence reads: CASSTRDSPNEKLFF. As DNA, the CDR3 is TGTGCCAGCAGCACGAGGGACAGCCCTAATGAAAAACTGTTTTTT. Supplemented by reference TRBV9 and TRBJ1-4, the full variable domain reads DSGVTQTPKHLITATGQRVTLRCSPRSGDLSVYWYQQSLDQGLQFLIQYYNGEERAKGNILERFSAQQFPDLHSELNLSSLELGDSALYFCASSTRDSPNEKLFFGSGTQLSVL.

The genes are TRBV19 and TRBJ2-5; TRBD1 matches at 10 bases. The V and J ends lost 5 bases and 6 bases, in that order; junction bases with no gene match: 3. This CDR3 comprises 13 residues. Germline values: CDR1 LNHDA, CDR2 SQIVND (reference sequence). The CDR3: CASSGTGEQTQYF. CDR3 bases: TGTGCCAGTAGTGGGACAGGGGAGCAGACCCAGTACTTC.

This clone came up a few times. The chain links TRBV12-5 to TRBJ2-5; D gene ambiguous. V lost 2 bases, J lost 5 bases, and 6 bases lay in between. Germline V gives CDR1 LGHNT, CDR2 FRNRAP. The CDR3 sequence is 12 residues long. CDR3 sequence: CASGLSAETQYF. The CDR3 coding sequence is TGTGCTAGTGGTTTGAGTGCGGAGACCCAGTACTTC.

V gene TRBV5-4 combines with J gene TRBJ2-3, with D possibly matching TRBD2 (6 bases). Trimming removed 0 bases at V and 5 bases at J, with 13 bases between. The germline gives CDR1 SGHNT, CDR2 YYREEE (reference sequence). The CDR3 is 15 residues long. CDR3 nucleotide sequence: TGTGCCAGCAGCTTGGCCGGGAGCGACTTAGATACGCAGTATTTT. It yields the protein CASSLAGSDLDTQYF.

The chain joins TRBV6-6 to TRBJ1-5, with 9 bases matching TRBD1. CDR3 length equals 16 residues. With V trimmed by 1 base and J by 7 bases, 8 bases remained unmatched. The V gene's germline CDR1 is MNHNY and CDR2 SVGAGI (reference sequence). The CDR3 DNA reads TGTGCCAGCAGTTACTGGCCGGGACAGGGTGGCCAGCCCCAGCATTTT. This gives the protein CASSYWPGQGGQPQHF.

The chain combines TRBV2 with TRBJ1-1; D is possibly TRBD1 (6 bases). Germline loops: CDR1 SNHLY, CDR2 FYNNEI. There are 14 residues in the CDR3. Trimming cost V 5 bases and J 4 bases, with 14 bases left between them. This CDR3 is CASSTGLYGTEAFF. The CDR3 DNA sequence: TGTGCCAGCAGTACAGGGCTCTACGGCACTGAAGCTTTCTTT.

This chain connects TRBV28 to TRBJ1-2; maybe TRBD1 (5 bases). Looked up from germline, CDR1 is MDHEN and CDR2 is SYDVKM. V was pared by 3 bases and J by 8 bases, with 10 bases between. The CDR3 spans 12 residues. CDR3 nucleotides: TGTGCCAGCAGTTTGCAGGGTCAAGGCTACACCTTC. Translation: CASSLQGQGYTF.

The count of this clone is one. Written as DNA, the CDR3 is TGTGCCACCAGCAGGGACAGGGTAAAGACCCAGTACTTC. This translates into CATSRDRVKTQYF. The V and J genes are TRBV15 and TRBJ2-5, with TRBD1 matching 8 bases. CDR1 and CDR2 (germline): LNHNV, YYDKDF (reference sequence). V lost 3 bases to trimming and J lost 6 bases; unmatched junction nucleotides: 3. CDR3 length: 13 residues.

The V gene is TRBV24-1, the J gene TRBJ2-3; 13 bases map to TRBD2. Per the germline V gene, CDR1 is KGHDR and CDR2 is SFDVKD. V trimming: 3 bases; J trimming: 4 bases; junction bases outside the gene matches: 6. The length of the CDR3 is 17 residues. DNA of the CDR3: TGTGCCACCAGTGATCCAGGGACTAGCGGGGCTTCAGATACGCAGTATTTT. Its protein product is CATSDPGTSGASDTQYF.

V is TRBV7-2 and J is TRBJ2-5; D unclear. The V gene lost 3 bases and the J gene lost 2 bases, with 7 bases spanning the gap. The V gene's germline CDR1 is SGHTA and CDR2 FQGNSA. The CDR3 contains 13 residues. As DNA, the CDR3 is TGTGCCAGCAGCTTTCCTATACAAGAGACCCAGTACTTC. It specifies CASSFPIQETQYF.

J is TRBJ1-1 and V is TRBV14; D unresolved. Trimming took off 0 bases at V and 7 bases at J, with 15 bases between the two ends. CDR1 and CDR2 (germline): SGHDN, FVKESK. The CDR3 totals 15 residues. For the CDR3, the DNA is TGTGCCAGCAGCCAAGATTTCGTGGCGGTCGGTGAAGCTTTCTTT. This gives the protein CASSQDFVAVGEAFF.

The chain is built from TRBV7-3 and TRBJ2-3; tentatively, D is TRBD2 (6 bases). Germline V lookup: CDR1 SGHTA, CDR2 FQGTGA. Between the trimmed V and J ends, which lost 4 bases and 3 bases, there was a span of 14 bases. The CDR3 runs to 15 residues. CDR3 nucleotides: TGTGCCAGCAGCTCGTCCGGGACTCCGACAGATACGCAGTATTTT. Its translation: CASSSSGTPTDTQYF.

The gene calls are TRBV7-2 and TRBJ2-1, with 12 nucleotides matching TRBD2. The germline V gene encodes CDR1 SGHTA and CDR2 FQGNSA. The CDR3 contains 14 residues. V gave up 5 bases and J gave up 8 bases; unmatched junction bases: 4. The CDR3 region is CASSPTSGGYEQFF. The CDR3 DNA sequence: TGTGCCAGCAGCCCGACTAGCGGGGGCTATGAGCAGTTCTTC.

The gene calls are TRBV5-8 and TRBJ2-2, with 7 bases lining up with TRBD2. The germline gives CDR1 SGHTS, CDR2 YDEGEE. The length of the CDR3 is 17 residues. V gave up 4 bases and J gave up 0 bases; unmatched junction bases: 9. The CDR3 reads CASSLEVAGSNTGELFF. In DNA, the CDR3 is TGTGCCAGCAGCCTCGAGGTAGCGGGCTCGAACACCGGGGAGCTGTTTTTT.